This TCR beta chain comes out of a study of T cells in Graves' hyperthyroidism and ophthalmopathy (dated by TCRdb to the late 2010s). A note on the overall study: Peripheral blood samples were taken at initial diagnosis, before any treatment was given. Prospective prediction of ophthalmopathy was tested in an independent validation cohort consisting of some 19 hyperthyroidism patients and approximately 16 patients who later progressed to ophthalmopathy. TCR Vbeta CDR3 sequencing of approximately 140 peripheral blood samples (about 45 ophthalmopathy, 75 or so hyperthyroidism and roughly 17 progressor patients) is reported in the paper. The roughly 91 discovery patients were randomly divided into training and test sets at a 7:3 ratio. To identify TCR V-J signatures that set the groups apart, the researchers used a discovery cohort of more than 95 patients, made up of roughly 40 with Graves' ophthalmopathy and some 58 with stable Graves' hyperthyroidism. The study also compared thyroid tissue and blood T-cell repertoires from about 6 Graves' hyperthyroidism patients. After blood sampling, hyperthyroidism patients were treated with methimazole at a starting dose of 30 mg daily, and ophthalmopathy patients were treated with high-dose intravenous methylprednisolone. On the study overall, not on this receptor specifically: A model built on a 13 V-J signature distinguished ophthalmopathy from stable hyperthyroidism, reaching 85% to 90% sensitivity and about 81% specificity in cross-validation and 80%/75% in testing. Blood samples also contained most of the expanded thyroid clonotypes (frequency above 0.001), which suggests that blood repertoires may reflect thyroid immune responses. No statistical method was used to set the sample size in advance, and investigators knew the group allocation. In validation, the model predicted progression to ophthalmopathy a median of about 6.5 months before onset, with 65% to 71% sensitivity and 72.22% specificity.

For CDR1 and CDR2, the germline V gene lists SGHTA and FQGTGA. At the junction V is shortened by 4 bases and J by 4 bases, with 14 bases in between. The CDR3 holds 15 amino acids from the cysteine to the phenylalanine. The DNA shown is the 45-base CDR3, in frame from base 1. The TCR beta CDR3 regions were amplified from the RNA transcripts. A first-round RT-PCR of the TCR CDR3 used the HTBI primer set with the Qiagen OneStep RT-PCR kit. Libraries were constructed in a second round of multiplex PCR, after which size selection and purification were performed. Libraries were sequenced paired-end with 100 bp reads on an Illumina HiSeq2000. On the authors' methods: SOAPnuke was used to process the raw data, with reads discarded if the reads contained adapters or uncalled bases, had a mean Phred below 15, or lacked an exact constant-primer or identifier match. High-quality paired reads were merged with COPE v1.2.5, and unique nucleotide sequences were defined as clonotypes. Clonotypes were aligned to IMGT TRBV, TRBD and TRBJ reference segments using MiTCR v1.1. Only V-J combinations with frequency above 0.0001, covering about 99% of repertoires, were analysed. A TCS score was defined as the ratio between F50 (clonal expansion) and ExV (chaos), using BLOSUM62-based TCRdist between CDR3 peptides within each V-J. Welch's t-statistics and random forest reduced 450 to 600 V-J features to around 14, which were used in a naive Bayes classifier (R e1071). TCRdb reprocessing: public reads trimmed at Q25 with fastp, clones called with MiXCR, in-frame beta chains kept. Entries are consolidated by CDR3 protein sequence, retaining the most common genes and DNA. These V and J calls derive from TCRdb rather than the authors' analysis. The sample profile shows 600,000 to 650,000 distinct CDR3 sequences; 20% of them were found once. More than 30% of the sample is in the top ten clones.

A word on this clonotype: Its antigen is currently not known. The input lacks base qualities; no much larger clone sits a single base away.

Ophthalmopathy patients had moderately to severely active disease, Clinical Activity Score of at least 3, NOSPECS grade of at least 4, and duration under 3 months. Any patient with an uncontrolled infection, another autoimmune disease, pregnancy or lactation was excluded. Diagnoses were based on clinical symptoms, serum thyroxine and TRAb, thyroid ultrasound and orbital computed tomography. Ficoll-Paque density gradient centrifugation was used to isolate PBMCs from approximately 10 ml of fresh peripheral blood. Trizol reagent was used to extract total RNA, and RNA quality was then checked on an Agilent 2100 Bioanalyzer.

The clonotype was recovered from a man aged 25 to 40 with Graves' ophthalmopathy. This chain joins TRBV7-3 to TRBJ2-1; the D segment cannot be called with confidence. Sequenced input: blood. The nucleotides are TGTGCCAGCAGCTCATTGGAGAGTTCTTACAATGAGCAGTTCTTC. It translates as CASSSLESSYNEQFF. With the rest looked up from the reference TRBV7-3 and TRBJ2-1 genes rather than sequenced, the full variable domain is GAGVSQTPSNKVTEKGKYVELRCDPISGHTALYWYRQSLGQGPEFLIYFQGTGAADDSGLPNDRFFAVRPEGSVSTLKIQRTERGDSAVYLCASSSLESSYNEQFFGPGTRLTVL.